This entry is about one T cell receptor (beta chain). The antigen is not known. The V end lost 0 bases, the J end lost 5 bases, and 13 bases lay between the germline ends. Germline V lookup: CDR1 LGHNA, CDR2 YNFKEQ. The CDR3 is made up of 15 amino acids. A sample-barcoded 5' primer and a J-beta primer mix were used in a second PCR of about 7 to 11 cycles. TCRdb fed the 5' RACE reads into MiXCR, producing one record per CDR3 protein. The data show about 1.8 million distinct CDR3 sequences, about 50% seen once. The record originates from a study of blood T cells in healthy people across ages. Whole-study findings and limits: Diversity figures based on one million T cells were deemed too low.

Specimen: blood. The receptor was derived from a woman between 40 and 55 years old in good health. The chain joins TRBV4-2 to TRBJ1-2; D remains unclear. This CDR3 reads CASSQDRTVGYGYTF. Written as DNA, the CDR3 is TGTGCCAGCAGCCAAGACCGAACGGTTGGATATGGCTACACCTTC.